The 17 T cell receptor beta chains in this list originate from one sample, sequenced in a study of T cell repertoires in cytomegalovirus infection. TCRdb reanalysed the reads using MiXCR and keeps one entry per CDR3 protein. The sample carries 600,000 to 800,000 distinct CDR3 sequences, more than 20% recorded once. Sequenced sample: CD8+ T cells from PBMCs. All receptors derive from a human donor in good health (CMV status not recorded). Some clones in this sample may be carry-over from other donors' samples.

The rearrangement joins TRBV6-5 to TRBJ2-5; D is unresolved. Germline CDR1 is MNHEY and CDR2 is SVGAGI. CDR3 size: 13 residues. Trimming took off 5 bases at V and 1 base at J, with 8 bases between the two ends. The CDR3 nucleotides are TGTGCCAGCAGTATCGACGGCCAAGAGACCCAGTACTTC. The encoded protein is CASSIDGQETQYF.

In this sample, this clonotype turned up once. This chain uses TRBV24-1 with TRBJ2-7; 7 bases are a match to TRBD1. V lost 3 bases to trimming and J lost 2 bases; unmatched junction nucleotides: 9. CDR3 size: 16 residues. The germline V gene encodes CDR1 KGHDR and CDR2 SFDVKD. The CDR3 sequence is CATSDPNVTGAYEQYV. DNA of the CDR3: TGTGCCACCAGTGATCCGAACGTCACAGGGGCCTACGAGCAGTACGTC.

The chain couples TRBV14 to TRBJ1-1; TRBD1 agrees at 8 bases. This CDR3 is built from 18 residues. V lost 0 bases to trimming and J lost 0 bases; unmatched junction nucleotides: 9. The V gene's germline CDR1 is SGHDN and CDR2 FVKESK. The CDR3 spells CASSQEGYRGSLNTEAFF. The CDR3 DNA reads TGTGCCAGCAGCCAAGAAGGCTACAGGGGGAGTTTGAACACTGAAGCTTTCTTT.

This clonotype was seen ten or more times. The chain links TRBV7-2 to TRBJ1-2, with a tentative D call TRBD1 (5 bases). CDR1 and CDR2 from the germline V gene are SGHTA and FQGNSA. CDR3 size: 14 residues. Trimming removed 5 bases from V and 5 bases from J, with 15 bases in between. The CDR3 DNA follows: TGTGCCAGCAGCCCCCCCGGGACGGTGTATGGCTACACCTTC. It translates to CASSPPGTVYGYTF.

CDR3 region: CASSEFPYPNTEAFF. The CDR3 coding sequence is TGTGCCAGCTCCGAGTTCCCCTATCCGAACACTGAAGCTTTCTTT. V is TRBV6-5 and J is TRBJ1-1; D gene unclear. Germline CDR1 reads MNHEY; CDR2 reads SVGAGI. CDR3 length: 15 residues. Trimming removed 8 bases from V and 1 base from J, with 17 bases in between.

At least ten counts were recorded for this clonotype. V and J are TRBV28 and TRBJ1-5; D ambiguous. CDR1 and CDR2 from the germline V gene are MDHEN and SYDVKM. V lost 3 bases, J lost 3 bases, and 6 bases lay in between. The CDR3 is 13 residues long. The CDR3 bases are TGTGCCAGCAGTTTGCAGTTCAATCAGCCCCAGCATTTT. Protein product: CASSLQFNQPQHF.

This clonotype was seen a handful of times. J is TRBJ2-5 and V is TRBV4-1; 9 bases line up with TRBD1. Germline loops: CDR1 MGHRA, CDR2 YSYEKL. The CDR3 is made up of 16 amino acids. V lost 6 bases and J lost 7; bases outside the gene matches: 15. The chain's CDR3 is CASSPKGQGLIGTQYF. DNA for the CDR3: TGCGCCAGCAGTCCCAAGGGACAGGGCCTAATCGGGACCCAGTACTTC.

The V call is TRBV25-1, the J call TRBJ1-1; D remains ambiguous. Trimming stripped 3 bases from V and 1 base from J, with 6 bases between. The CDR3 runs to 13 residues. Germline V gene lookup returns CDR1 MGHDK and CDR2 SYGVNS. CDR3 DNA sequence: TGTGCCAGCAGTGACCCAGGGAACACTGAAGCTTTCTTT. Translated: CASSDPGNTEAFF. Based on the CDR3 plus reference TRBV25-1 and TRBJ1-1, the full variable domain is EADIYQTPRYLVIGTGKKITLECSQTMGHDKMYWYQQDPGMELHLIHYSYGVNSTEKGDLSSESTVSRIRTEHFPLTLESARPSHTSQYLCASSDPGNTEAFFGQGTRLTVV.

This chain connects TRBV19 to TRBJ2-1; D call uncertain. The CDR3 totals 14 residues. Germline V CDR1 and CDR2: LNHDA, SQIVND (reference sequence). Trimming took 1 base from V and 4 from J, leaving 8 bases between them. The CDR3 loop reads CASSIAAGYNEQFF. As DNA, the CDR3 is TGTGCCAGTAGTATAGCAGCAGGATACAATGAGCAGTTCTTC.

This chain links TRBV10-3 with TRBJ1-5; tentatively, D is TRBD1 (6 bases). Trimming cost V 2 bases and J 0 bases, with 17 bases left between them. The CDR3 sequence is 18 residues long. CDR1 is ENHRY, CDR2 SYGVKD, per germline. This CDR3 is CAISEVFPGQFSNQPQHF. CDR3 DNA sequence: TGTGCCATCAGTGAGGTATTCCCTGGACAGTTTAGCAATCAGCCCCAGCATTTT.

This CDR3 is CATSREDSIGELFF. CDR3 bases: TGTGCCACCAGCAGAGAGGACAGTATTGGGGAGCTGTTTTTT. The chain recombines TRBV15 with TRBJ2-2; possible D gene TRBD1, 6 bases. V was pared by 0 bases and J by 8 bases, with 10 bases between. CDR3 size: 14 residues. Germline CDR1 LNHNV, CDR2 YYDKDF (reference sequence).

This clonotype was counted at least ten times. The CDR3 is CASSQERVAKNIQYF. The CDR3 coding sequence is TGCGCCAGCAGCCAAGAAAGGGTAGCCAAAAACATTCAGTACTTC. The genes are TRBV4-3 and TRBJ2-4; D call uncertain. V was shortened by 0 bases and J by 0 bases, with 6 bases between the two germline ends. Germline values: CDR1 LGHNA, CDR2 YSLEER. This CDR3 spans 15 amino acids.

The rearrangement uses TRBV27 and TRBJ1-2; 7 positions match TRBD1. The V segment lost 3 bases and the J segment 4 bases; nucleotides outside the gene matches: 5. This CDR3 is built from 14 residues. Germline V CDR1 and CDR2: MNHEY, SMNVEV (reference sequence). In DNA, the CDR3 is TGTGCCAGCAGTTTCGGGACAGAATCCTATGGCTACACCTTC. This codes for CASSFGTESYGYTF.

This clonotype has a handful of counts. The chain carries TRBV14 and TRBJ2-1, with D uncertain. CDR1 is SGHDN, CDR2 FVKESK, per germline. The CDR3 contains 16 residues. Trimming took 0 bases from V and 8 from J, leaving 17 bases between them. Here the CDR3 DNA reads TGTGCCAGCAGCCAAGATACAAGCAAACGTGGGGATGAGCAGTTCTTC. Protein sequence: CASSQDTSKRGDEQFF. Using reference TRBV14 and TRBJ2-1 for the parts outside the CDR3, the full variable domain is EAGVTQFPSHSVIEKGQTVTLRCDPISGHDNLYWYRRVMGKEIKFLLHFVKESKQDESGMPNNRFLAERTGGTYSTLKVQPAELEDSGVYFCASSQDTSKRGDEQFFGPGTRLTVL.

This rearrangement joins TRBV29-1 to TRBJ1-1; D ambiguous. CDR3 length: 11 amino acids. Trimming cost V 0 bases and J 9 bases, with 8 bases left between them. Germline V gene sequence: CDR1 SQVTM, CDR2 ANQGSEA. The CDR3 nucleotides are TGCAGCGTTGAAGATCTGGGAAAAGCTTTCTTT. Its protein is CSVEDLGKAFF. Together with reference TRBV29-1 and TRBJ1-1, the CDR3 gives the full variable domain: SAVISQKPSRDICQRGTSLTIQCQVDSQVTMMFWYRQQPGQSLTLIATANQGSEATYESGFVIDKFPISRPNLTFSTLTVSNMSPEDSSIYLCSVEDLGKAFFGQGTRLTVV.

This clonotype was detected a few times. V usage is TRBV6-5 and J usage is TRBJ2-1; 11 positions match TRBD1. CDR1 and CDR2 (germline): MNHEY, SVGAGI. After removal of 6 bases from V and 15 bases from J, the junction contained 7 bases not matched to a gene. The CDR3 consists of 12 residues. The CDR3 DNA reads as TGTGCCAGCAGCTGGGGACAGGGGGGATTGTTCTTC. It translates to CASSWGQGGLFF.

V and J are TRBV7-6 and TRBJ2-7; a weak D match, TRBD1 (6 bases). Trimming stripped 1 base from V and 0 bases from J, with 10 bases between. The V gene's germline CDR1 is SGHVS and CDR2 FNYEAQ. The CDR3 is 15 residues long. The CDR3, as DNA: TGTGCCAGCAGCTTAGTACAGGGTAACTCCTACGAGCAGTACTTC. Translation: CASSLVQGNSYEQYF. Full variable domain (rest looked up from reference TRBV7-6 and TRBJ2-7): GAGVSQSPRYKVTKRGQDVALRCDPISGHVSLYWYRQALGQGPEFLTYFNYEAQQDKSGLPNDRFSAERPEGSISTLTIQRTEQRDSAMYRCASSLVQGNSYEQYFGPGTRLTVT.